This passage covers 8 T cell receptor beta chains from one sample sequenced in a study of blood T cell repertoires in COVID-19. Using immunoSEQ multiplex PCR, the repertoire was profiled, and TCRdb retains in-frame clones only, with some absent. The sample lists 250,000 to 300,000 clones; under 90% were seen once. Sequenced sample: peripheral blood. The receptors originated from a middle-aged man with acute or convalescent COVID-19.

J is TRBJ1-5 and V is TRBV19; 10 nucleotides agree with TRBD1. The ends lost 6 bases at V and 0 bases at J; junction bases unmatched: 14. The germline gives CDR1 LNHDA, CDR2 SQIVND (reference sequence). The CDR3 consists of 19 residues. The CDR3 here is CASRKTGTGAVYSNQPQHF. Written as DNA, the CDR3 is TGTGCCAGTAGGAAAACCGGGACAGGGGCTGTTTATAGCAATCAGCCCCAGCATTTT.

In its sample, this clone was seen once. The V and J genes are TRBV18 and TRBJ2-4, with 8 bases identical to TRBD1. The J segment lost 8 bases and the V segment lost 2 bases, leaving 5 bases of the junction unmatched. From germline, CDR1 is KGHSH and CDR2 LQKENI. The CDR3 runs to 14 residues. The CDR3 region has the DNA TGTGCCAGCTCACCATCCAGGGGGCCGGACATTCAGTACTTC. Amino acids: CASSPSRGPDIQYF.

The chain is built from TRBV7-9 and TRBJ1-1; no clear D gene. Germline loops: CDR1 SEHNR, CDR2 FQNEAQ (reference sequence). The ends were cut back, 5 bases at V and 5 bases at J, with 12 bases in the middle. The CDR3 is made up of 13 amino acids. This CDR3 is CASSPLPRTEAFF. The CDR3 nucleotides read TGTGCCAGCAGCCCCCTGCCTCGGACTGAAGCTTTCTTT.

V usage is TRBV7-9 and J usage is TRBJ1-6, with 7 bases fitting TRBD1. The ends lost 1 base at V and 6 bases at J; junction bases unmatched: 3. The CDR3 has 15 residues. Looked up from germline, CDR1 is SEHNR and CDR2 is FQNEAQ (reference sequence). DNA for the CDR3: TGTGCCAGCAGCTTAGTGGGGACAGTTAATTCACCCCTCCACTTT. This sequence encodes CASSLVGTVNSPLHF. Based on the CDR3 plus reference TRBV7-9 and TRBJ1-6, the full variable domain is DTGVSQNPRHKITKRGQNVTFRCDPISEHNRLYWYRQTLGQGPEFLTYFQNEAQLEKSRLLSDRFSAERPKGSFSTLEIQRTEQGDSAMYLCASSLVGTVNSPLHFGNGTRLTVT.

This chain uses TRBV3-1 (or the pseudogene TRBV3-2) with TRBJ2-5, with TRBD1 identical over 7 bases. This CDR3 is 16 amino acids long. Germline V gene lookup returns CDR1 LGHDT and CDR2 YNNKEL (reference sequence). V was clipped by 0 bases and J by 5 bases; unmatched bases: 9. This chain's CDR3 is CASSQERTGRGETQYF. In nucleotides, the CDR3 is TGTGCCAGCAGCCAAGAACGGACAGGAAGGGGGGAGACCCAGTACTTC.

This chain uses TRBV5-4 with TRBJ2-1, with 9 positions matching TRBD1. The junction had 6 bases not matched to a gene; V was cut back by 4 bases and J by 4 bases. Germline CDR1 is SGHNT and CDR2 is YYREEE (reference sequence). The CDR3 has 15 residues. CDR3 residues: CASSTTGGRYNEQFF. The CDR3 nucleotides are TGTGCCAGCAGCACCACAGGGGGCAGGTACAATGAGCAGTTCTTC.

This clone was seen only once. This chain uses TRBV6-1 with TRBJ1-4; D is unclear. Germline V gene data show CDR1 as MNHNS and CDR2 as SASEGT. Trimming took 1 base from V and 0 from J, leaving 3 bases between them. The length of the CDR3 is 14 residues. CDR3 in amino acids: CASSEGATNEKLFF. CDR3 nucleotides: TGTGCCAGCAGTGAAGGCGCAACTAATGAAAAACTGTTTTTT.

In DNA form, the CDR3 reads TGTGCCAGCAGCTCCCATGGGGGGGTTTACGAGCAGTACTTC. Amino acids: CASSSHGGVYEQYF. The chain is built from TRBV7-2 and TRBJ2-7, with 7 bases matching TRBD2. With 4 bases clipped from V and 4 bases from J, the junction kept 7 bases outside the gene matches. Germline V gives CDR1 SGHTA, CDR2 FQGNSA. This CDR3 has 14 amino acids.